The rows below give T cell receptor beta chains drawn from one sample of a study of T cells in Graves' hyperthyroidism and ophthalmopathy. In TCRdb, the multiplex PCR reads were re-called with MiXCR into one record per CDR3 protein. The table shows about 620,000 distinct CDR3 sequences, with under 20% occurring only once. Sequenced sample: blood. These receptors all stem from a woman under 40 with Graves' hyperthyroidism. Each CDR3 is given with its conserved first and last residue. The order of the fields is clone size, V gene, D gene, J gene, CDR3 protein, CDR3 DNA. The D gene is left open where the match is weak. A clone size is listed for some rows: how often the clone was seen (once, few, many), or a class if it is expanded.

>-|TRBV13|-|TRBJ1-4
CASSSRGKANEKLFF
TGTGCCAGCAGCTCCCGGGGGAAGGCTAATGAAAAACTGTTTTTT
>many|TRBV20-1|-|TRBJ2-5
CSARDRLGVETQYF
TGCAGTGCTAGAGATAGGCTCGGCGTGGAGACCCAGTACTTC
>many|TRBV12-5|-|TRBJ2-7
CASGLVCLAETYEQYF
TGTGCTAGTGGTTTGGTTTGCCTAGCCGAAACCTACGAGCAGTACTTC
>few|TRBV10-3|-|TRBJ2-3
CAISGKGTSDTQYF
TGTGCCATCAGTGGTAAGGGTACGTCAGATACGCAGTATTTT
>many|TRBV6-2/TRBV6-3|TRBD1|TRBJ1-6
CASSPTGENSPLHF
TGTGCCAGCAGTCCAACAGGGGAGAATTCACCCCTCCACTTT
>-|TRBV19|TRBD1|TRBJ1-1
CASSSGGANTEAFF
TGTGCCAGTAGTTCAGGGGGCGCCAACACTGAAGCTTTCTTT
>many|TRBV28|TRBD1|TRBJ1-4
CASSPGRGRDEKLFF
TGTGCCAGCAGCCCTGGGAGGGGGCGAGATGAAAAACTGTTTTTT
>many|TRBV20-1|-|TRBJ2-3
CSATTVARGTDTQYF
TGCAGTGCTACGACTGTAGCTCGTGGCACAGATACGCAGTATTTT
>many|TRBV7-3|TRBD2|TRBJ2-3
CASSLYTSGSPDTQYF
TGTGCCAGCAGCTTATATACTAGCGGGAGCCCAGATACGCAGTATTTT
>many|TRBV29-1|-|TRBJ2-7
CSPRWESRQFLPYEQYF
TGCAGCCCTCGGTGGGAGAGCAGGCAGTTTCTCCCCTACGAGCAGTACTTC
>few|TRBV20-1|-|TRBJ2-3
CSASGKTSTDTQYF
TGCAGTGCTAGCGGGAAGACTAGCACAGATACGCAGTATTTT
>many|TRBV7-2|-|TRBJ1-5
CASSLAFSNQPQHF
TGTGCCAGCAGCTTAGCGTTCAGCAATCAGCCCCAGCATTTT
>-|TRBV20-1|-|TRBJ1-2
CSARVVINCGYTF
TGCAGTGCTAGAGTGGTGATTAACTGTGGCTACACCTTC
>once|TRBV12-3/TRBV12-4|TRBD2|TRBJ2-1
CASSPWTSGIDEQFF
TGTGCCAGCAGCCCCTGGACTAGCGGGATTGATGAGCAGTTCTTC
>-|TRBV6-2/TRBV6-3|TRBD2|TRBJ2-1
CASRPGLEVLVLF
TGTGCCAGCAGACCAGGACTAGAAGTCCTGGTCCTCTTC
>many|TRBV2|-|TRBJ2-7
CASSDLVAGGGEQYF
TGTGCCAGCAGTGACTTGGTGGCAGGGGGGGGCGAGCAGTACTTC
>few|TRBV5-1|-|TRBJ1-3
CASSGGDAYSGNTIYF
TGCGCCAGCAGCGGCGGTGACGCCTACTCTGGAAACACCATATATTTT
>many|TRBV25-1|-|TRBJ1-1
CASSDSVITEAFF
TGTGCCAGCAGTGATTCAGTTATCACTGAAGCTTTCTTT
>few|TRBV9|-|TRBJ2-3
CASSVAGGLDLDTQYF
TGTGCCAGCAGCGTAGCGGGCGGGCTGGATTTGGATACGCAGTATTTT
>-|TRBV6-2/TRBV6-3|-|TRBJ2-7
CASTHSPYEQYF
TGTGCCAGCACTCACAGTCCCTACGAGCAGTACTTC
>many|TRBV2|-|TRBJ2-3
CASSEEGEWESDTQYF
TGTGCCAGCAGTGAAGAGGGAGAGTGGGAATCAGATACGCAGTATTTT
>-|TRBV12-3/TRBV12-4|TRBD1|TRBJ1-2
CASRPTGQGAINYGYTF
TGTGCCAGCAGGCCAACGGGACAGGGGGCGATTAACTATGGCTACACCTTC
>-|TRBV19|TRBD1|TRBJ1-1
CASSIVGQGIAEAFF
TGTGCCAGTAGTATTGTGGGACAGGGAATCGCTGAAGCTTTCTTT
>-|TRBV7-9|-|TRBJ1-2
CASTPDTPTGGYTF
TGTGCCAGCACACCGGACACTCCTACGGGTGGCTACACCTTC
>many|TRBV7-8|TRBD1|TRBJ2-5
CASRQNRGIPTQYF
TGTGCCAGCAGGCAAAACAGGGGTATACCGACCCAGTACTTC
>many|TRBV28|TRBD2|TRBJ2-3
CASSLKGGRVTDTQYF
TGTGCCAGCAGTCTCAAGGGCGGGAGGGTCACAGATACGCAGTATTTT
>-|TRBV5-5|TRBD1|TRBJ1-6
CASSRDRGGNSPLHF
TGTGCCAGCAGTCGCGACAGGGGAGGTAATTCACCCCTCCACTTT
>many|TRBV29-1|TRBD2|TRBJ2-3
CSVGVSGSFADTQYF
TGCAGCGTTGGGGTTAGCGGGAGTTTCGCAGATACGCAGTATTTT
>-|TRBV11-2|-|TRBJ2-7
CASSLQTRDEQYF
TGTGCCAGCAGCTTACAGACCCGCGACGAGCAGTACTTC
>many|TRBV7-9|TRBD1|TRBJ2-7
CASSWGTGGSYEQYF
TGTGCCAGCAGCTGGGGGACAGGGGGCTCCTACGAGCAGTACTTC
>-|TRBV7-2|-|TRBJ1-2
CASRWRHSANYGYTF
TGTGCCAGCAGATGGAGACACTCAGCTAACTATGGCTACACCTTC
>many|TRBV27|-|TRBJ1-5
CASRSWDAAQPQHF
TGTGCCAGCAGATCGTGGGACGCAGCCCAGCCCCAGCATTTT
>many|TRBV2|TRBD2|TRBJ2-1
CASTVRASGDNEQFF
TGTGCCAGCACTGTCCGGGCTAGCGGGGACAATGAGCAGTTCTTC
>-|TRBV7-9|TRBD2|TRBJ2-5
CASSLGALAGEETQYF
TGTGCCAGCAGCTTAGGCGCGCTAGCGGGGGAAGAGACCCAGTACTTC
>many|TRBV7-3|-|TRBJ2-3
CASRETRGTDTQYF
TGTGCCAGCAGAGAAACCCGGGGGACAGATACGCAGTATTTT
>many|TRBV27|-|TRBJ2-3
CASSLRGAADTQYF
TGTGCCAGCAGTTTAAGGGGTGCCGCAGATACGCAGTATTTT
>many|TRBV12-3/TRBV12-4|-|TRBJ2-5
CASSLGPQRYF
TGTGCCAGCAGTTTAGGACCCCAGAGGTACTTC
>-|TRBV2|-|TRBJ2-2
CASSADGELFF
TGTGCCAGCAGTGCGGACGGGGAGCTGTTTTTT
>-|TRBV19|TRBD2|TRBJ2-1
CASSILREGNEQFF
TGTGCCAGTAGTATTTTGCGGGAGGGAAATGAGCAGTTCTTC
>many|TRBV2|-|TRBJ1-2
CASSLTVSATNYGYTF
TGTGCCAGCAGCCTAACGGTGTCCGCGACTAACTATGGCTACACCTTC
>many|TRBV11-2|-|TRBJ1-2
CASSPGQIPTF
TGTGCCAGCAGCCCCGGACAGATCCCCACCTTC
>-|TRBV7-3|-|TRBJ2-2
CASSRDTYTGELFF
TGTGCCAGCAGCCGAGACACCTACACCGGGGAGCTGTTTTTT
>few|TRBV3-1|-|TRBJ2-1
CASSASGEQFF
TGTGCCAGCAGCGCCTCCGGGGAGCAGTTCTTC
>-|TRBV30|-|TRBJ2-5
CAWSVQGETQYF
TGTGCCTGGAGTGTGCAGGGGGAGACCCAGTACTTC
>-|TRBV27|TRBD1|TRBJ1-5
CASRNTGGGKTQHF
TGTGCCAGCCGAAATACAGGGGGGGGGAAGACCCAGCATTTT